This paragraph covers one T cell receptor beta chain sequence. The antigen is not known. TCRdb's copy holds only in-frame clones and misses some; the assay was immunoSEQ multiplex PCR. The table has more than 75,000 clones, 90% to 95% seen once. The data were obtained in a study of T cell responses to AZD1222 COVID-19 vaccine. Study results and limitations: Just six AZD1222 recipients were seropositive at baseline.

This clonotype was obtained from an adult in good health. Specimen: peripheral blood, collected on day 0 of AZD1222 vaccination.

In DNA, the CDR3 is TGTGCCAGCAGCTTACCAGTAACTAGCACAGATACGCAGTATTTT. Its translation is CASSLPVTSTDTQYF. This chain links TRBV7-9 with TRBJ2-3; D is ambiguous. Germline CDR1 and CDR2: SEHNR and FQNEAQ (reference sequence). V gave up 2 bases and J gave up 0 bases, with 9 bases separating them. This CDR3 is built from 15 residues. The full variable domain, in which reference TRBV7-9 and TRBJ2-3 provide the parts outside the CDR3, is DTGVSQNPRHKITKRGQNVTFRCDPISEHNRLYWYRQTLGQGPEFLTYFQNEAQLEKSRLLSDRFSAERPKGSFSTLEIQRTEQGDSAMYLCASSLPVTSTDTQYFGPGTRLTVL.